This T cell receptor beta chain was obtained from a study of breast tumors, draining lymph nodes, adjacent tissues. Overall study results and limits: Data fit most tumor T cells coming from lymph node, expanding in tumor. Data only fit, rather than demonstrated, lymph node origin of most tumor T cells. Compared with basal-like, luminal-like tumors shared significantly more repertoire with nontumor tissue. Tumor TCR diversity was below lymph nodes but above nontumor tissue.

One entry per CDR3 protein results from TCRdb running MiXCR on the multiplex PCR reads. Of 100,000 or so distinct CDR3 sequences detected, 21% appear once; the ten largest clones hold roughly 1.2%. Per germline, CDR1 LGHDT and CDR2 YNNKEL (reference sequence). The CDR3 consists of 13 residues. Of note for this clonotype: Its antigen remains unidentified. The junction differs from germline at one of its ends, possibly a read error.

Samples came from axillary lymph nodes draining the breast cancer. Sequencing was carried out using axillary lymph node tissue. The chain links TRBV3-1 to TRBJ2-2; the D is unclear. The clonotype comes from a female donor with breast cancer. Some clones in this sample may be carry-over from other donors' samples. The CDR3 reads CASSQRNSGELFF. DNA for the CDR3: TGTGCCAGCAGCCAGAGGAACTCCGGGGAGCTGTTTTTT.